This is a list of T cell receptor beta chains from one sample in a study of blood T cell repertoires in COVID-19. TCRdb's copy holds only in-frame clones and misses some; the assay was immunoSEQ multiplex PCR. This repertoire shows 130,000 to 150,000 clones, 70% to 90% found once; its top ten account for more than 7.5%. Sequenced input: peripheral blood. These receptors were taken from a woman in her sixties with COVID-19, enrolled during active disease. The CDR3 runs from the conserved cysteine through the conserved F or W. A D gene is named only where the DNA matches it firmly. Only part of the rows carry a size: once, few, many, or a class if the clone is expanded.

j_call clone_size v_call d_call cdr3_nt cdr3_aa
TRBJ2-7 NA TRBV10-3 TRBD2 TGTGCCATCAGTGAGGACCCGGGACTAGCGGGGATCTACGAGCAGTACTTC CAISEDPGLAGIYEQYF
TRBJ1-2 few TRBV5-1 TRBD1 TGCGCCAGCAGCTGGGGACAGGGTGACGGCTACACCTTC CASSWGQGDGYTF
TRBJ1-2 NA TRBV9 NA TGTGCCAGCAGCGTAGACTCGGCGGGGGGGTATGGCTACACCTTC CASSVDSAGGYGYTF
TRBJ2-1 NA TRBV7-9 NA TGTGCCAGCAGTATTAAGGGACTTAGCGCCAATGAGCAGTTCTTC CASSIKGLSANEQFF
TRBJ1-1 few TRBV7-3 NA TGTGCCAGCAGCTTATTCGGGGGTTCTGAAGCTTTCTTT CASSLFGGSEAFF
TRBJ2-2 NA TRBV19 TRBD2 TGTGCCAGTAGCCCGGGGGGGCCCGACACCGGGGAGCTGTTTTTT CASSPGGPDTGELFF
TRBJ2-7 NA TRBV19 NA TGTGCCAGTAGTATAGATCAGGCACTGGGGGCCTTCTACGAGCAGTACTTC CASSIDQALGAFYEQYF
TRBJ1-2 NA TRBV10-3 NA TGTGCCATCAGTTCAGGGGATGGCTATGGCTACACCTTC CAISSGDGYGYTF
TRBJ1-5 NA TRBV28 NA TGTGCCAGCAGTTTATACAGTCAGCCCCAGCATTTT CASSLYSQPQHF
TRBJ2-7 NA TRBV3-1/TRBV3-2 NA TGTGCCAGCAGCCAAGGTCCGATAGGGGCCTACGAGCAGTACTTC CASSQGPIGAYEQYF
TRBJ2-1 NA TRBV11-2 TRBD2 TGTGCCAGCACCCTTAGTGGTAAGCGGGGTCTCAATGAGCAGTTCTTC CASTLSGKRGLNEQFF
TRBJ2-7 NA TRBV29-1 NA TGCAGCGTTGGAATCCCCGGGAGCTCCTACGAGCAGTACTTC CSVGIPGSSYEQYF
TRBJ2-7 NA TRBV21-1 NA TGTGCCAGCAGCAATGATTCCGGGGACTCCTACGAGCAGTACTTC CASSNDSGDSYEQYF
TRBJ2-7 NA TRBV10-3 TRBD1 TGTGCCATCAGTGGAAACCGGGACAGGACTGGCTACGAGCAGTACTTC CAISGNRDRTGYEQYF
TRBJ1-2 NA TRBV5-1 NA TGCGCCAGCAGCTTACCAGGGGCGTATGGCTACACCTTC CASSLPGAYGYTF
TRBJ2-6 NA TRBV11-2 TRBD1 TGTGCCAGCAGCTTAGATCGTCAAGGGGGCCTCTCTGGGGCCAACGTCCTGACTTTC CASSLDRQGGLSGANVLTF
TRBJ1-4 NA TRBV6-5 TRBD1 TGTGCCAGCAGTTATAGGGACAGGGATGAAAAACTGTTTTTT CASSYRDRDEKLFF
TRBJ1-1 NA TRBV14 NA TGTGCCAGCAGCCAAACAGGGAACACTGAAGCTTTCTTT CASSQTGNTEAFF
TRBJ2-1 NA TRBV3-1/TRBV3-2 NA TGTGCCAGCAGCCAAGGATACAGCTCCTACAATGAGCAGTTCTTC CASSQGYSSYNEQFF
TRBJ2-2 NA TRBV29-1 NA TGCAGCGCGGGACAGAACACCGGGGAGCTGTTTTTT CSAGQNTGELFF
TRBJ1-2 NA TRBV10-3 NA TGTGCCATCAGTCGAGGCCAAAACTATGGCTACACCTTC CAISRGQNYGYTF
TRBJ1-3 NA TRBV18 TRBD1 TGTGCCAGCTCACCGACGATAGACAGGGCCGGAAACACCATATATTTT CASSPTIDRAGNTIYF
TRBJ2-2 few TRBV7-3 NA TGTGCCAGCAGACGAGCTCTAGCCAACGGGGAGCTGTTTTTT CASRRALANGELFF
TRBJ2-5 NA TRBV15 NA TGTGCCACCAGCCCCCAGTATCAAGAGACCCAGTACTTC CATSPQYQETQYF
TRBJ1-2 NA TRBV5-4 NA TGTGCCAGCAGCTCCTATGGGCTTTATGGCTACACCTTC CASSSYGLYGYTF
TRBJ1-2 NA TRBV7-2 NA TGTGCCACCCGAGTCCTTCCCGCGGGAGCTAACTATGGCTACACCTTC CATRVLPAGANYGYTF
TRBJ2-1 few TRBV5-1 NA TGCGCCAGCAGCTTCGGTATCACCAGGGATCGGCCCCATGAGCAGTTCTTC CASSFGITRDRPHEQFF
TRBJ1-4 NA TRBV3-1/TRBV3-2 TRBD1 TGTGCCAGCAGCCCATTACGACAGGGGGATGGAAAACTGTTTTTT CASSPLRQGDGKLFF
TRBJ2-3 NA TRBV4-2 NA TGTGCCAGCAGCACACAACCGCGGGGGCTTGGGGTAGATACGCAGTATTTT CASSTQPRGLGVDTQYF
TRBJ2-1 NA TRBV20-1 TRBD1 TGCAGTGCTAGTGGACAGGCGGAAATCTCCTACAATGAGCAGTTCTTC CSASGQAEISYNEQFF
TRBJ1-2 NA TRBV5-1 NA TGCGCCAGCGGAACTTCAGGTGGCTACACCTTC CASGTSGGYTF
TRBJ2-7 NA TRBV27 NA TGTGCCAGCAGTTTAGGCCCCAGGAGGTACGAGCAGTACTTC CASSLGPRRYEQYF
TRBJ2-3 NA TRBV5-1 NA TGCGCCAGCAGCTTATTTTTAAGCTCTCTTGAAGATACGCAGTATTTT CASSLFLSSLEDTQYF
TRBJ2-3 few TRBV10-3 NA TGTGCCATCAGTGAAAAAGGGGAAACTAGCACAGATACGCAGTATTTT CAISEKGETSTDTQYF
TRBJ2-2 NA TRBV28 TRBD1 TGTGCCAGCAGTTCTCGGACAGGGCTGAGGACCGGGGAGCTGTTTTTT CASSSRTGLRTGELFF
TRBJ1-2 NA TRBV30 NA TGTGCCTGGAAGTCGGCCAGGGGAGTTCGTGGCTACACCTTC CAWKSARGVRGYTF
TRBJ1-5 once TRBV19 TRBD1 TGTGCCAGTAGTAAAAACCCGGGACAGGGGGCAAGGGGCAATCAGCCCCAGCATTTT CASSKNPGQGARGNQPQHF
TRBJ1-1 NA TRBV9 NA TGTGCCAGCAGCCAAACAGGGAGTAGAGAAGCTTTCTTT CASSQTGSREAFF
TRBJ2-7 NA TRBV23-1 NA TGCGCCAGCAGTCAGGAGGGCCACGAGCAGTACTTC CASSQEGHEQYF
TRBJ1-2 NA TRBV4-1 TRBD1 TGCGCCAGCAGCCAACAGACAGGGACCGAGTATGGCTACACCTTC CASSQQTGTEYGYTF
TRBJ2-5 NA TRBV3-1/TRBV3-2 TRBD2 TGTGCCAGCAGCCAAGAAAGGCTAGCGGGGGCCATCGTGGAGACCCAGTACTTC CASSQERLAGAIVETQYF
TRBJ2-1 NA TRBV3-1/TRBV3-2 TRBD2 TGTGCCAGCAGCCAAGATGCTAGCGGGGACAATGAGCAGTTCTTC CASSQDASGDNEQFF
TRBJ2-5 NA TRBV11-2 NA TGTGCCAGCAGCTTAGATTCATTCCTAGGATTAGAGACCCAGTACTTC CASSLDSFLGLETQYF
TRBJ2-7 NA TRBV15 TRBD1 TGTGCCACCAGCAGAGATCAGGGGGTGGCCTACGAGCAGTACTTC CATSRDQGVAYEQYF
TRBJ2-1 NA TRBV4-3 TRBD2 TGCGCCAGCAGCGGGACTAGCGGGGACAATGAGCAGTTCTTC CASSGTSGDNEQFF
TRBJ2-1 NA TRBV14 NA TGTGCCAGCAGCCTAGACGGGATCAATGAGCAGTTCTTC CASSLDGINEQFF